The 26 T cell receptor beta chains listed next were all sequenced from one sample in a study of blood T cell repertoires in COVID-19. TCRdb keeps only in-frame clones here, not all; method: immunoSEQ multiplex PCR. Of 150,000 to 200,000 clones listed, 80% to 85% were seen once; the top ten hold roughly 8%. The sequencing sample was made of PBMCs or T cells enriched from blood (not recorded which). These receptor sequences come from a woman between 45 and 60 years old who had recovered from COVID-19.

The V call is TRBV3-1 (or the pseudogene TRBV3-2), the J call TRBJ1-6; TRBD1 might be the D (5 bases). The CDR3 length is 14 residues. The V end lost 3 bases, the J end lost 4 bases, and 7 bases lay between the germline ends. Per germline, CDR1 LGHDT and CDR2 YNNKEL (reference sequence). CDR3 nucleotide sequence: TGTGCCAGCAGCCAGGGGGGGTATAATTCACCCCTCCACTTT. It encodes CASSQGGYNSPLHF.

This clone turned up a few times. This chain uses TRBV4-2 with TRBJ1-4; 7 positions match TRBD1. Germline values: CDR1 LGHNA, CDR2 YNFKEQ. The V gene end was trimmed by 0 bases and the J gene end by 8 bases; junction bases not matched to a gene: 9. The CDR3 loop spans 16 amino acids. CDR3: CASSQDMGRGEEKLFF. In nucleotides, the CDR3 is TGTGCCAGCAGCCAAGACATGGGCAGGGGGGAAGAAAAACTGTTTTTT.

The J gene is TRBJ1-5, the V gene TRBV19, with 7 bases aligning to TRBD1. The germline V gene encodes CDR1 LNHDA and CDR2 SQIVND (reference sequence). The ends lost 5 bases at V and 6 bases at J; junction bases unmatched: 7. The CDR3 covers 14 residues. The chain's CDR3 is CASSLSGGSQPQHF. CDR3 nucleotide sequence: TGTGCCAGTAGTTTGTCAGGGGGTAGTCAGCCCCAGCATTTT.

Written as DNA, the CDR3 is TGCGCCAGCAGCACCGGACAGGGGTCTAATGAAAAACTGTTTTTT. Amino acids: CASSTGQGSNEKLFF. The rearrangement joins TRBV5-1 to TRBJ1-4; the match to TRBD1 covers 9 bases. Looked up from germline, CDR1 is SGHRS and CDR2 is YFSETQ. The CDR3 is 15 amino acids. Trimming at V came to 4 bases and at J to 3 bases, leaving 4 bases not matched to a gene.

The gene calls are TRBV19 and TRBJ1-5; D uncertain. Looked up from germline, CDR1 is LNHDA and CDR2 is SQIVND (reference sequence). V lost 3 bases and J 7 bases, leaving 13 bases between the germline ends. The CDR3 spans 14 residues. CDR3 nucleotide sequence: TGTGCCAGTAGTATCTCAGGTCGGGGACAGCCCCAGCATTTT. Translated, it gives CASSISGRGQPQHF. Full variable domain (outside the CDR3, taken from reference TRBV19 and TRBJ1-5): DGGITQSPKYLFRKEGQNVTLSCEQNLNHDAMYWYRQDPGQGLRLIYYSQIVNDFQKGDIAEGYSVSREKKESFPLTVTSAQKNPTAFYLCASSISGRGQPQHFGDGTRLSIL.

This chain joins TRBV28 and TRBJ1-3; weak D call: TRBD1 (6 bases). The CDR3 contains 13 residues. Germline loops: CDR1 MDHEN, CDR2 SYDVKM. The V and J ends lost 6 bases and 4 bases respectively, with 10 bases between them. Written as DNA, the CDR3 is TGTGCCAGCAGCAAGGGGGGGGGAAACACCATATATTTT. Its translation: CASSKGGGNTIYF.

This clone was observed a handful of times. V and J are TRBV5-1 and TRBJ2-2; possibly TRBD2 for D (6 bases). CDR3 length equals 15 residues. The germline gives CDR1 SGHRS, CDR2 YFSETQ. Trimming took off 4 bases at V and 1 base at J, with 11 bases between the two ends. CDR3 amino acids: CASSVGGLNTGELFF. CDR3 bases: TGCGCCAGCAGCGTGGGGGGACTGAACACCGGGGAGCTGTTTTTT.

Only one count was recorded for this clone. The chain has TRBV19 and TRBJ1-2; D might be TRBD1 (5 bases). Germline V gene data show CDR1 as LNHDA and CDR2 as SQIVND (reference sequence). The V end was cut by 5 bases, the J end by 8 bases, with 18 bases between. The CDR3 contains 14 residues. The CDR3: CASSQGARIGGYTF. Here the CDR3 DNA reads TGTGCCAGTAGTCAGGGCGCACGAATTGGGGGCTACACCTTC.

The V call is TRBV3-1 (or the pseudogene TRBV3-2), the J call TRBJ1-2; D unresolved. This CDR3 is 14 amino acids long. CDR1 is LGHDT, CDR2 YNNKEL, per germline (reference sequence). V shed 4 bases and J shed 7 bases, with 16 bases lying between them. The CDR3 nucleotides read TGTGCCAGCAGCCCGAGGACTGGGGAAGTTGGCTACACCTTC. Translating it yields CASSPRTGEVGYTF.

The CDR3 DNA is TGTGCCAGCAGCTGGACCTCTCAGGGAAGGCACCACGAGCAGTACTTC. Translating gives CASSWTSQGRHHEQYF. This chain links TRBV5-6 with TRBJ2-7; tentatively, D is TRBD1 (5 bases). This CDR3 has 16 residues. Germline V CDR1 and CDR2: SGHDT, YYEEEE. With 3 bases removed from V and 5 bases from J, the gap between germline ends came to 21 bases.

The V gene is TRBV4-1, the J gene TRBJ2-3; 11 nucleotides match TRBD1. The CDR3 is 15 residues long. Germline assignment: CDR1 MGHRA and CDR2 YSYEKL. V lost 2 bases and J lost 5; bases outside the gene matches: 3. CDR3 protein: CASSQSDRGQDTQYF. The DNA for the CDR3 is TGCGCCAGCAGCCAATCGGACAGGGGGCAAGATACGCAGTATTTT.

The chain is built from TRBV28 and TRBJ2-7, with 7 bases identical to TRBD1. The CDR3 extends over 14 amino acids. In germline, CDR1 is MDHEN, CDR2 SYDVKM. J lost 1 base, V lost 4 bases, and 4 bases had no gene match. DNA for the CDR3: TGTGCCAGCAGTTACCCGGGACAGTCCTACGAGCAGTACTTC. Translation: CASSYPGQSYEQYF. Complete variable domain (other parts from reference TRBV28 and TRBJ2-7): DVKVTQSSRYLVKRTGEKVFLECVQDMDHENMFWYRQDPGLGLRLIYFSYDVKMKEKGDIPEGYSVSREKKERFSLILESASTNQTSMYLCASSYPGQSYEQYFGPGTRLTVT.

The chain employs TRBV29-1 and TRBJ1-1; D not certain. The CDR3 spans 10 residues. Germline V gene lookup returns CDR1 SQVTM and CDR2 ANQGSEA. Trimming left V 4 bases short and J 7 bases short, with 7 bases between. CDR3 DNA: TGCAGCGTTGGGGAGGGTGAAGCTTTCTTT. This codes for CSVGEGEAFF.

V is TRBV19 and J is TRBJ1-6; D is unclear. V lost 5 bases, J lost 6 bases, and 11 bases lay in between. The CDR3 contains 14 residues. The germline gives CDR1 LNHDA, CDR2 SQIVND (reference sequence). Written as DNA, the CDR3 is TGTGCCAGTAGTCCGGGTGCGGGTAATTCACCCCTCCACTTT. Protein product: CASSPGAGNSPLHF.

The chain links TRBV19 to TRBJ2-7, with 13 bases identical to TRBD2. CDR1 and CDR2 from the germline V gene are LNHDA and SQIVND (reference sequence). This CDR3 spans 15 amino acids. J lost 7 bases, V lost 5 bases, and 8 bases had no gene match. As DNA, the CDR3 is TGTGCCAGTAGTGCTACAGGACTAGCGGGAGTAGAGCAGTACTTC. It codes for CASSATGLAGVEQYF. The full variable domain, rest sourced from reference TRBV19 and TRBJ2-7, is DGGITQSPKYLFRKEGQNVTLSCEQNLNHDAMYWYRQDPGQGLRLIYYSQIVNDFQKGDIAEGYSVSREKKESFPLTVTSAQKNPTAFYLCASSATGLAGVEQYFGPGTRLTVT.

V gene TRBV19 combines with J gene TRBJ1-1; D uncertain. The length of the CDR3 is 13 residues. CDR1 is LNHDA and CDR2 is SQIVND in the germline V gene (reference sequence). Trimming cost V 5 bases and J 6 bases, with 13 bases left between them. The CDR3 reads CASSLIRRAEAFF. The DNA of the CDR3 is TGTGCCAGTAGTCTAATACGGAGGGCTGAAGCTTTCTTT. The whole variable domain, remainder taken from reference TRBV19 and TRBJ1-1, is DGGITQSPKYLFRKEGQNVTLSCEQNLNHDAMYWYRQDPGQGLRLIYYSQIVNDFQKGDIAEGYSVSREKKESFPLTVTSAQKNPTAFYLCASSLIRRAEAFFGQGTRLTVV.

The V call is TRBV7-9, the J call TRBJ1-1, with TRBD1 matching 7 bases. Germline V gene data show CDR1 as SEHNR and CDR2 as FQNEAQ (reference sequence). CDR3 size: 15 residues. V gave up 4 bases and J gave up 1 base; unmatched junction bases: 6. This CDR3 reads CASSSSDRTNTEAFF. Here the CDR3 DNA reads TGTGCCAGCAGCTCCTCGGACAGGACGAACACTGAAGCTTTCTTT. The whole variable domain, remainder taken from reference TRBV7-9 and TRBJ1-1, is DTGVSQNPRHKITKRGQNVTFRCDPISEHNRLYWYRQTLGQGPEFLTYFQNEAQLEKSRLLSDRFSAERPKGSFSTLEIQRTEQGDSAMYLCASSSSDRTNTEAFFGQGTRLTVV.

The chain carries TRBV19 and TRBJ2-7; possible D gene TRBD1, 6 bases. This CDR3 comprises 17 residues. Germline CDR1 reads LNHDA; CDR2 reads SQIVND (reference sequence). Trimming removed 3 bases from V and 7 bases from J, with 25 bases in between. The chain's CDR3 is CASSILPVGTLNCEQYF. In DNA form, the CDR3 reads TGTGCCAGTAGTATTCTCCCGGTGGGGACACTTAATTGTGAGCAGTACTTC.

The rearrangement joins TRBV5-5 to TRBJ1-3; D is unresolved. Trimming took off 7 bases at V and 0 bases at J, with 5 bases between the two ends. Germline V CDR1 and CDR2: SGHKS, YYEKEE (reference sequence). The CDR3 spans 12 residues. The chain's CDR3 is CASSFSGNTIYF. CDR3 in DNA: TGTGCCAGCTCATTCTCTGGAAACACCATATATTTT.

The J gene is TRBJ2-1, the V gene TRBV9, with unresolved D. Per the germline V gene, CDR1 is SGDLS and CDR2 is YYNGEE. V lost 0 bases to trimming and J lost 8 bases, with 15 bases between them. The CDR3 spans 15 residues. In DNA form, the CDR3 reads TGTGCCAGCAGCGTAGAACCCCTGCTAGGCGATGAGCAGTTCTTC. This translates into CASSVEPLLGDEQFF.

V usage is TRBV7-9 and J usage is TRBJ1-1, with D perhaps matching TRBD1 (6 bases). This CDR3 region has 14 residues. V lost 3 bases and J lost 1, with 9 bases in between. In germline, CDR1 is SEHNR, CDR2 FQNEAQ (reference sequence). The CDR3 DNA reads TGTGCCAGCAGCTTGGACAGCAAGAACACTGAAGCTTTCTTT. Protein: CASSLDSKNTEAFF.

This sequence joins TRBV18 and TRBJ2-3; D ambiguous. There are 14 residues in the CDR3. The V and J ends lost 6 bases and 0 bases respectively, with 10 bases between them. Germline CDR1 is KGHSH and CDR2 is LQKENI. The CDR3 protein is CASSPLFSTDTQYF. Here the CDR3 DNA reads TGTGCCAGCTCCCCCCTCTTCAGCACAGATACGCAGTATTTT. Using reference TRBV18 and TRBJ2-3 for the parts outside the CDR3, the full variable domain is NAGVMQNPRHLVRRRGQEARLRCSPMKGHSHVYWYRQLPEEGLKFMVYLQKENIIDESGMPKERFSAEFPKEGPSILRIQQVVRGDSAAYFCASSPLFSTDTQYFGPGTRLTVL.

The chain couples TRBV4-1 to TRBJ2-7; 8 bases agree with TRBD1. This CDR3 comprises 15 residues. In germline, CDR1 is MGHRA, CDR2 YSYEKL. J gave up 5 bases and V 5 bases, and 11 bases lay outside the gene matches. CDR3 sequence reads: CASSARQGSLDEQYF. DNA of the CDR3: TGCGCCAGCAGCGCCCGACAGGGGAGCTTGGACGAGCAGTACTTC.

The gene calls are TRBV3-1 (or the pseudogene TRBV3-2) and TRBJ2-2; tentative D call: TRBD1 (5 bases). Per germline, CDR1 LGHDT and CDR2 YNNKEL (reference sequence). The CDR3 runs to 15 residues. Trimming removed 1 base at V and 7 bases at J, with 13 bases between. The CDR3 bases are TGTGCCAGCAGCCAAGGGGGCCGCTGGGGCGGGGAGCTGTTTTTT. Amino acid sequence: CASSQGGRWGGELFF.

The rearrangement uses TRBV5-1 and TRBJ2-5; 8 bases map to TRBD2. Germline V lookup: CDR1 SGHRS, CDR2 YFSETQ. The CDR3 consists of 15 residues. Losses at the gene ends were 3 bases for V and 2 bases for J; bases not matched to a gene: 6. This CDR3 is CASSYMTSAQETQYF. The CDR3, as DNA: TGCGCCAGCAGCTACATGACTAGCGCACAAGAGACCCAGTACTTC.

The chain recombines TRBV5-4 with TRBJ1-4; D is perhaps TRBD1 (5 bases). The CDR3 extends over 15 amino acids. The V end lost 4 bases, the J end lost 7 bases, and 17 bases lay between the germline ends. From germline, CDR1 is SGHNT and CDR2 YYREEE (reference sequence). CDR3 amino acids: CASSAWGDRGEKLFF. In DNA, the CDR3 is TGTGCCAGCAGCGCCTGGGGGGACCGGGGTGAAAAACTGTTTTTT.